This record looks at one T cell receptor beta chain sequence and its context. The data were taken from a study of beta chain features in type 1 diabetes. With 9 bases clipped from V and 5 bases from J, the junction kept 12 bases outside the gene matches. The CDR3 spans 15 residues. CDR1 is SNHLY, CDR2 FYNNEI, per germline. As every portion of the isolated RNA was reverse transcribed, the sequencing read expressed TCRB transcripts. The repertoire was sequenced with immunoSEQ multiplex PCR; TCRdb's copy has only in-frame clones and lacks some. The table records roughly 500,000 clones, approximately 31% of them present only once.

Source material: naive CD4+ T cells from blood. This chain joins TRBV2 and TRBJ2-2, with 7 bases identical to TRBD1. The sequence was obtained from a man aged 18-30 years in good health. The CDR3 loop reads CARAWGDRDTGELFF. In DNA, the CDR3 is TGTGCCAGGGCATGGGGCGACAGGGATACCGGGGAGCTGTTTTTT. Combining the CDR3 with reference TRBV2 and TRBJ2-2 gives the whole variable domain EPEVTQTPSHQVTQMGQEVILRCVPISNHLYFYWYRQILGQKVEFLVSFYNNEISEKSEIFDDQFSVERPDGSNFTLKIRSTKLEDSAMYFCARAWGDRDTGELFFGEGSRLTVL.